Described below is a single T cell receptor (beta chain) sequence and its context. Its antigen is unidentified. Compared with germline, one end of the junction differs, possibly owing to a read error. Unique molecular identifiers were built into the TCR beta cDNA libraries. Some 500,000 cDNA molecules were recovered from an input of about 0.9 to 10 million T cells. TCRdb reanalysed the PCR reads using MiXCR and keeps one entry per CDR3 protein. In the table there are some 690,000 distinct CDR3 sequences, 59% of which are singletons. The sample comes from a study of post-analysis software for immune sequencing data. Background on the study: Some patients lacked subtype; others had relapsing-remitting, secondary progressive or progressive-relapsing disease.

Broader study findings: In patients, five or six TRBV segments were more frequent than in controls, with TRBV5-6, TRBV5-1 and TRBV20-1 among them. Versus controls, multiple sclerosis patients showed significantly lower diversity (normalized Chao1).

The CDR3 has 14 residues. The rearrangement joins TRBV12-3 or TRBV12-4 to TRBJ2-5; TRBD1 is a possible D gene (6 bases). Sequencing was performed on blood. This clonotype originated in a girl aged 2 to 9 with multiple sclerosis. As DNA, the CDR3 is TGTGCCAGTAGTTTAACAGGGCTTAAAGAGACCCAGTACTTC. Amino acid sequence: CASSLTGLKETQYF.